This T cell receptor (beta chain) appears in the sequencing data of a study of blood T cell repertoires in COVID-19. Study-wide context: The origin of the acute and convalescent COVID-19 samples was the United States, Italy and Spain. Sources were T cells, B-cell-depleted T cells, or PBMCs; the material itself was cDNA or gDNA.

Seattle enrolled patients during active infection and tracked them longitudinally. V gave up 4 bases and J gave up 4 bases; unmatched junction bases: 10. CDR3 length: 15 amino acids. Germline V gene data show CDR1 as SGHTA and CDR2 as FQGTGA. In the original processing: The assay estimated nucleated cells by amplifying reference gene primers. Method: immunoSEQ multiplex PCR; TCRdb's copy keeps in-frame clones and lacks some. For V, J and clone size, that table is used; D and trimming come from the DNA. The sample has roughly 300,000 clones; roughly 86% are singletons. In its sample, this clone was seen once.

The chain is built from TRBV7-3 and TRBJ2-7; 7 bases fit TRBD1. Sequencing was done on a sample of peripheral blood. The origin of this receptor is a woman younger than 45 with COVID-19, enrolled during active disease. CDR3 protein: CASSSIDREWYEQYF. CDR3 coding DNA: TGTGCCAGCAGCTCGATTGACAGGGAGTGGTACGAGCAGTACTTC.